This TCR beta chain is from a study of T cell changes during pregnancy in multiple sclerosis. Repertoires were generated with immunoSEQ multiplex PCR, while TCRdb's copy carries only in-frame clones and drops some. Among roughly 16,000 clones listed, 88% were seen once. Trimming took 9 bases from V and 4 from J; bases not matched to a gene: 12. The length of the CDR3 is 14 residues. Germline-derived CDR1 and CDR2 are MNHEY and SVGAGI. This rearrangement joins TRBV6-5 to TRBJ2-7, with 7 bases matching TRBD1. The specimen comprised CD8+ T cells from peripheral blood mononuclear cells, sampled after pregnancy. This receptor was taken from a female donor in good health, enrolled as a control in a pregnancy study. CDR3: CASSVGQLTYEQYF. In DNA form, the CDR3 reads TGTGCCAGTAGTGTGGGACAGCTTACTTACGAGCAGTACTTC.